This entry lists 5 T cell receptor beta chains sequenced from one sample in a study of blood T cell repertoires in COVID-19. Profiling relied on immunoSEQ multiplex PCR, and the TCRdb table lists in-frame clones only, not all of them. The sample includes about 130,000 clones, 84% of them seen just once. Sequences were obtained from peripheral blood. These receptors all stem from a human donor in a cohort sampled during active COVID-19.

The chain recombines TRBV18 with TRBJ2-2; D unclear. Germline V gene lookup returns CDR1 KGHSH and CDR2 LQKENI. V lost 1 base and J lost 0, with 9 bases in between. This CDR3 is built from 16 residues. The CDR3 bases are TGTGCCAGCTCACCACTTTTGTCAGCGAACACCGGGGAGCTGTTTTTT. Protein product: CASSPLLSANTGELFF.

This rearrangement joins TRBV5-6 to TRBJ1-1; D ambiguous. Trimming stripped 0 bases from V and 1 base from J, with 7 bases between. CDR3 length: 14 amino acids. The V gene's germline CDR1 is SGHDT and CDR2 YYEEEE. The CDR3, as DNA: TGTGCCAGCAGCTTGGCCCAGTGGAACACTGAAGCTTTCTTT. This sequence encodes CASSLAQWNTEAFF.

The gene calls are TRBV6-5 and TRBJ2-2, with a weak D call TRBD1 (6 bases). The CDR3 consists of 13 residues. V was trimmed by 8 bases and J by 7 bases, leaving 14 bases between them. Germline V gives CDR1 MNHEY, CDR2 SVGAGI. CDR3 DNA: TGTGCCAGCGGGCTACAGGGTAACGGGGAGCTGTTTTTT. Amino acids: CASGLQGNGELFF.

The rearrangement links TRBV6-5 to TRBJ2-7; maybe TRBD2 (5 bases). Germline assignment: CDR1 MNHEY and CDR2 SVGAGI. There are 16 residues in the CDR3. The ends were cut back, 0 bases at V and 0 bases at J, with 12 bases in the middle. As DNA, the CDR3 is TGTGCCAGCAGTTACTCGAATCCGGGAAGCTCCTACGAGCAGTACTTC. Its translation: CASSYSNPGSSYEQYF.

This chain joins TRBV3-1 (or the pseudogene TRBV3-2) and TRBJ2-5, with a tentative D call TRBD2 (6 bases). Trimming took 3 bases from V and 2 from J, leaving 19 bases between them. The CDR3 extends over 17 amino acids. The germline V gene has CDR1 LGHDT and CDR2 YNNKEL (reference sequence). The CDR3 coding sequence is TGTGCCAGCAGCCATAATTGGGGGGAGAAGAGACAAGAGACCCAGTACTTC. This sequence encodes CASSHNWGEKRQETQYF.